These 16 T cell receptor beta chains were sequenced from one sample in a study of blood T cell repertoires in COVID-19. TCRdb's copy holds only in-frame clones and misses some; the assay was immunoSEQ multiplex PCR. The sample consists of about 330,000 clones, around 87% of them appearing once. The sequencing sample was made of peripheral blood. The receptors were gathered from a woman aged 45-65 years with active or convalescent COVID-19.

The rearrangement joins TRBV7-3 to TRBJ2-1; 14 bases are a match to TRBD2. V shed 4 bases and J 8 bases; nucleotides not matched to a gene: 4. CDR3 length equals 15 residues. The germline V gene encodes CDR1 SGHTA and CDR2 FQGTGA. CDR3 residues: CASSWGLAGVYEQFF. The CDR3 DNA sequence: TGTGCCAGCAGCTGGGGACTAGCGGGAGTATATGAGCAGTTCTTC.

The rearrangement links TRBV29-1 to TRBJ2-2; a weak D match, TRBD1 (5 bases). The CDR3 is 13 residues long. Trimming shortened V by 5 bases and J by 2 bases, and 9 bases separated the two germline ends. Germline loops: CDR1 SQVTM, CDR2 ANQGSEA. The CDR3 DNA is TGCAGCGTTCCGACAGTCAACACCGGGGAGCTGTTTTTT. This gives the protein CSVPTVNTGELFF.

The gene calls are TRBV6-1 and TRBJ2-7; no clear D gene. This CDR3 is 15 amino acids long. Germline V gene data show CDR1 as MNHNS and CDR2 as SASEGT. The ends were cut back, 3 bases at V and 7 bases at J, with 19 bases in the middle. The CDR3 nucleotides are TGTGCCAGCAGTGATTTGGGTGGCTTGTCGCGGGAGCAGTACTTC. Translated: CASSDLGGLSREQYF.

This clone appeared once. CDR3 bases: TGTGCCAGCAGTCTGTGGGGGAGGGATGAGCAGTTCTTC. It encodes CASSLWGRDEQFF. V and J are TRBV2 and TRBJ2-1; 7 nucleotides agree with TRBD2. The CDR3 is 13 amino acids. V was pared by 5 bases and J by 8 bases, with 6 bases of the junction left unmatched. Germline V gene sequence: CDR1 SNHLY, CDR2 FYNNEI.

The chain links TRBV29-1 to TRBJ1-2; 7 bases agree with TRBD1. The V gene end was trimmed by 6 bases and the J gene end by 8 bases; junction bases not matched to a gene: 15. The germline V gene encodes CDR1 SQVTM and CDR2 ANQGSEA. The CDR3 is 14 amino acids. The CDR3 here is CSVHRDSQSGGYTF. The CDR3, as DNA: TGCAGCGTCCATAGGGACAGCCAAAGTGGGGGCTACACCTTC.

V and J are TRBV19 and TRBJ2-2; D is perhaps TRBD1 (6 bases). Germline V lookup: CDR1 LNHDA, CDR2 SQIVND (reference sequence). There are 12 residues in the CDR3. The V and J ends lost 9 bases and 4 bases respectively, with 9 bases between them. The CDR3 region is CASGTFTGELFF. In DNA, the CDR3 is TGTGCCAGCGGGACATTCACCGGGGAGCTGTTTTTT.

This chain uses TRBV5-1 with TRBJ2-7, with 7 bases matching TRBD2. CDR3 size: 13 residues. V trimming: 0 bases; J trimming: 4 bases; junction bases outside the gene matches: 1. Germline values: CDR1 SGHRS, CDR2 YFSETQ. The CDR3 reads CASSLERGYEQYF. The CDR3 DNA follows: TGCGCCAGCAGCTTGGAGCGGGGTTACGAGCAGTACTTC.

This rearrangement joins TRBV19 to TRBJ2-4, with D maybe TRBD1 (5 bases). Germline loops: CDR1 LNHDA, CDR2 SQIVND (reference sequence). V shed 1 base and J shed 2 bases, with 9 bases lying between them. CDR3 length: 15 residues. CDR3 amino acids: CASSIGRQSKNIQYF. In nucleotides, the CDR3 is TGTGCCAGTAGTATAGGGAGACAGTCCAAAAACATTCAGTACTTC. Filled out from reference TRBV19 and TRBJ2-4, the complete variable domain reads DGGITQSPKYLFRKEGQNVTLSCEQNLNHDAMYWYRQDPGQGLRLIYYSQIVNDFQKGDIAEGYSVSREKKESFPLTVTSAQKNPTAFYLCASSIGRQSKNIQYFGAGTRLSVL.

The chain uses TRBV19 and TRBJ2-7; D is unclear. Germline CDR1 is LNHDA and CDR2 is SQIVND (reference sequence). This CDR3 has 14 amino acids. Trimming shortened V by 5 bases and J by 5 bases, and 16 bases separated the two germline ends. The DNA of the CDR3 is TGTGCCAGTAGTCCCTTTGATTGGTCTAACGAGCAGTACTTC. The encoded protein is CASSPFDWSNEQYF.

V usage is TRBV7-2 and J usage is TRBJ2-5; D gene uncertain. Trimming removed 5 bases at V and 5 bases at J, with 12 bases between. There are 13 residues in the CDR3. Germline V gene sequence: CDR1 SGHTA, CDR2 FQGNSA. Here the CDR3 reads CASSETLMETQYF. The CDR3 DNA reads TGTGCCAGCAGCGAGACTCTGATGGAGACCCAGTACTTC.

This clone was seen once. The chain employs TRBV5-4 and TRBJ1-1; D not resolved. Trimming left V 0 bases short and J 0 bases short, with 12 bases between. The germline V gene encodes CDR1 SGHNT and CDR2 YYREEE (reference sequence). The CDR3 has 16 amino acids. The CDR3 bases are TGTGCCAGCAGCTTGGATCAGTTCCCCCTGAACACTGAAGCTTTCTTT. Translated: CASSLDQFPLNTEAFF.

This clone was found a few times. This sequence joins TRBV12-5 and TRBJ2-7; TRBD1 might be the D (6 bases). The CDR3 loop spans 21 amino acids. Germline CDR1 LGHNT, CDR2 FRNRAP. V was cut by 0 bases and J by 0 bases, with 27 bases left in between. CDR3 loop: CASGLVPQKLTGIPPSYEQYF. CDR3 bases: TGTGCTAGTGGTTTGGTACCCCAAAAACTTACAGGGATACCACCCTCCTACGAGCAGTACTTC.

This chain uses TRBV6-1 with TRBJ2-3; D is possibly TRBD2 (6 bases). The germline gives CDR1 MNHNS, CDR2 SASEGT. The CDR3 is made up of 15 amino acids. V was pared by 2 bases and J by 2 bases, with 11 bases between. The CDR3 spells CASSEIGGNTDTQYF. The CDR3 nucleotides are TGTGCCAGCAGTGAAATAGGCGGGAACACAGATACGCAGTATTTT.

The chain joins TRBV28 to TRBJ1-1; 9 bases are shared with TRBD1. This CDR3 comprises 14 residues. With 6 bases clipped from V and 5 bases from J, the junction kept 7 bases outside the gene matches. CDR1 is MDHEN and CDR2 is SYDVKM in the germline V gene. The CDR3 DNA reads TGTGCCAGCAGAATACAGGGGGCTGGGACTGAAGCTTTCTTT. Amino acid sequence: CASRIQGAGTEAFF.

A single count supports this clone. The chain is built from TRBV7-6 and TRBJ2-1; TRBD2 might be the D (6 bases). Germline CDR1 and CDR2: SGHVS and FNYEAQ. This CDR3 spans 14 amino acids. Trimming shortened V by 6 bases and J by 5 bases, and 14 bases separated the two germline ends. CDR3 bases: TGTGCCAGCAGTTCTGCCTCGGGAGACAATGAGCAGTTCTTC. Amino acid sequence: CASSSASGDNEQFF.

J is TRBJ1-1 and V is TRBV5-6, with 7 nucleotides matching TRBD1. The length of the CDR3 is 17 residues. The V and J ends lost 0 bases and 5 bases, in that order; junction bases with no gene match: 13. Germline-derived CDR1 and CDR2 are SGHDT and YYEEEE. As DNA, the CDR3 is TGTGCCAGCAGCTTGGATGGCGCAGGGGGTTTTTTGACTGAAGCTTTCTTT. Its protein product is CASSLDGAGGFLTEAFF.